The next 23 T cell receptor beta chains were all read from a single sample in a study of STAT5B mutations in CD4+ large granular lymphocyte leukemia. TCRdb keeps only in-frame clones here, not all; method: immunoSEQ multiplex PCR. The sample includes tens of thousands of clones, 72% of them seen just once. The sequencing sample was made of CD4+ T cells from blood buffy coats. These receptors came from a human donor in good health.

The CDR3, as DNA: TGTGCCAGCAGTTACTGGCAGAACGACGAGCAGTACTTC. Translation: CASSYWQNDEQYF. J is TRBJ2-7 and V is TRBV6-6; D is unresolved. Germline V gene sequence: CDR1 MNHNY, CDR2 SVGAGI (reference sequence). The CDR3 consists of 13 residues. The V end was cut by 1 base, the J end by 5 bases, with 9 bases between.

A single count supports this clone. The chain has TRBV7-2 and TRBJ1-1; no clear D. This CDR3 comprises 11 residues. Per the germline V gene, CDR1 is SGHTA and CDR2 is FQGNSA. Trimming removed 3 bases from V and 11 bases from J, with 10 bases in between. CDR3 sequence (DNA): TGTGCCAGCAGCTTTCGTTTACGCGCTTTCTTT. Protein: CASSFRLRAFF.

This rearrangement joins TRBV7-9 to TRBJ2-5, with D unclear. With the DNA end fitting TRBJ2-7 better, the J assignment may be wrong. CDR3 length: 14 residues. Germline CDR1 is SEHNR and CDR2 is FQNEAQ (reference sequence). The CDR3: CASSLGQNSYEQYF. The CDR3 DNA follows: TGTGCCAGCAGCTTAGGCCAGAACTCCTACGAGCAGTACTTC.

The rearrangement uses TRBV28 and TRBJ1-1; D is uncertain. The V gene's germline CDR1 is MDHEN and CDR2 SYDVKM. The CDR3 is made up of 13 amino acids. The ends were cut back, 3 bases at V and 1 base at J, with 6 bases in the middle. DNA for the CDR3: TGTGCCAGCAGTTTTGGAGGGAACACTGAAGCTTTCTTT. Translation: CASSFGGNTEAFF. Supplemented by reference TRBV28 and TRBJ1-1, the full variable domain reads DVKVTQSSRYLVKRTGEKVFLECVQDMDHENMFWYRQDPGLGLRLIYFSYDVKMKEKGDIPEGYSVSREKKERFSLILESASTNQTSMYLCASSFGGNTEAFFGQGTRLTVV.

J is TRBJ2-1 and V is TRBV6-5; tentative D call: TRBD2 (5 bases). Trimming took off 4 bases at V and 16 bases at J, with 14 bases between the two ends. The CDR3 is 11 residues long. Germline V gene lookup returns CDR1 MNHEY and CDR2 SVGAGI. CDR3 sequence reads: CASSSGGRVFF. The CDR3 DNA reads as TGTGCCAGCAGTTCCGGCGGGCGGGTATTCTTC.

The CDR3 DNA follows: TGTGCCAGCAGCCCGTTACAGGGTGTTGGCGGGGAGCTGTTTTTT. This encodes CASSPLQGVGGELFF. V usage is TRBV5-6 and J usage is TRBJ2-2; D perhaps matches TRBD1 (6 bases). Germline loops: CDR1 SGHDT, CDR2 YYEEEE. Trimming removed 4 bases from V and 7 bases from J, with 17 bases in between. The CDR3 spans 15 residues.

The J gene is TRBJ1-5, the V gene TRBV23-1, with no clear D. TRBV23-1 is classed as an ORF, of uncertain function. V was shortened by 3 bases and J by 9 bases, with 18 bases between the two germline ends. The length of the CDR3 is 15 residues. CDR3 in DNA: TGCGCCAGCAGTCAGGGTTGGCTTAATCAGCGGCCCCAGCATTTT. Its protein is CASSQGWLNQRPQHF.

The chain has TRBV30 and TRBJ1-2, with D possibly being TRBD1 (6 bases). The CDR3 covers 11 residues. The V end lost 3 bases, the J end lost 8 bases, and 10 bases lay between the germline ends. From germline, CDR1 is GTSNPN and CDR2 SVGIG (reference sequence). The CDR3 sequence: CAWRRDIGYTF. The DNA for the CDR3 is TGTGCCTGGAGGCGGGACATAGGCTACACCTTC.

The V gene is TRBV18, the J gene TRBJ2-5; D is undetermined. Per germline, CDR1 KGHSH and CDR2 LQKENI. Trimming left V 2 bases short and J 1 base short, with 8 bases between. The CDR3 sequence is 14 residues long. The CDR3 region has the DNA TGTGCCAGCTCACCAATGCCCGGCCAAGAGACCCAGTACTTC. Protein: CASSPMPGQETQYF. The whole variable domain, filled in from reference TRBV18 and TRBJ2-5, reads NAGVMQNPRHLVRRRGQEARLRCSPMKGHSHVYWYRQLPEEGLKFMVYLQKENIIDESGMPKERFSAEFPKEGPSILRIQQVVRGDSAAYFCASSPMPGQETQYFGPGTRLLVL.

This clone was observed a single time. The V and J genes are TRBV5-6 and TRBJ1-3; tentative D call: TRBD1 (6 bases). V dropped 3 bases and J dropped 4 bases, with 8 bases sitting between them. This CDR3 comprises 13 residues. Per germline, CDR1 SGHDT and CDR2 YYEEEE. CDR3 DNA sequence: TGTGCCAGCAGCTACGGGACAGGAAACACCATATATTTT. This gives the protein CASSYGTGNTIYF.

The chain links TRBV5-6 to TRBJ2-7; unclear D gene. The V end lost 2 bases, the J end lost 5 bases, and 11 bases lay between the germline ends. Per germline, CDR1 SGHDT and CDR2 YYEEEE. The CDR3 has 13 residues. The CDR3 bases are TGTGCCAGCAGCTTACCTCCCGCGGACGAGCAGTACTTC. Its protein is CASSLPPADEQYF.

The chain combines TRBV18 with TRBJ2-7, with 10 bases matching TRBD2. J was trimmed by 4 bases and V by 5 bases; bases with no gene match: 8. Germline CDR1 and CDR2: KGHSH and LQKENI. CDR3 size: 15 residues. CDR3 DNA: TGTGCCAGCTCATCCCAAAGCGGGGGGGCTTACGAGCAGTACTTC. Protein sequence: CASSSQSGGAYEQYF.

This clone was observed a few times. This chain links TRBV28 with TRBJ1-1, with TRBD1 as a possible D gene (6 bases). CDR1 and CDR2 from the germline V gene are MDHEN and SYDVKM. V was trimmed by 2 bases and J by 11 bases, leaving 15 bases between them. The CDR3 is made up of 13 amino acids. DNA of the CDR3: TGTGCCAGCAGTTTACCGGGACACAATCGGGCTTTCTTT. It encodes CASSLPGHNRAFF.

The chain joins TRBV28 to TRBJ2-7, with D possibly being TRBD1 (6 bases). The CDR3 consists of 13 residues. Germline values: CDR1 MDHEN, CDR2 SYDVKM. Trimming took off 3 bases at V and 2 bases at J, with 8 bases between the two ends. For the CDR3, the DNA is TGTGCCAGCAGTTTCACAGGGACCTACGAGCAGTACTTC. This translates into CASSFTGTYEQYF.

The chain recombines TRBV11-1 with TRBJ2-1; 9 bases line up with TRBD2. Looked up from germline, CDR1 is SGHAT and CDR2 is FQDESV (reference sequence). The CDR3 is made up of 18 amino acids. The junction had 18 bases not matched to a gene; V was cut back by 5 bases and J by 7 bases. The DNA of the CDR3 is TGTGCCAGCAGCCCCTATGCACGAGGCCCGGGACTAGCAAATGAGCAGTTCTTC. It yields the protein CASSPYARGPGLANEQFF.

The chain is built from TRBV7-3 and TRBJ2-1; 11 bases align to TRBD2. CDR1 is SGHTA and CDR2 is FQGTGA in the germline V gene. The CDR3 has 17 residues. V lost 5 bases and J lost 6; bases outside the gene matches: 12. The CDR3 sequence is CASSVGLAGVGGNEQFF. The CDR3 bases are TGTGCCAGCAGCGTTGGACTAGCGGGCGTGGGGGGCAATGAGCAGTTCTTC.

The genes are TRBV19 and TRBJ2-3; 9 nucleotides align to TRBD1. Germline values: CDR1 LNHDA, CDR2 SQIVND (reference sequence). Unmatched junction bases numbered 15, after V lost 7 bases and J lost 4 bases. CDR3 length equals 17 residues. CDR3 DNA: TGTGCCAGTAAAACACTTAGGATTGGACAGGGGCCAGATACGCAGTATTTT. Translating it yields CASKTLRIGQGPDTQYF.

This clone is a singleton in its sample. V gene TRBV4-2 combines with J gene TRBJ2-4, with D perhaps TRBD1 (5 bases). The CDR3 spans 11 residues. Per germline, CDR1 LGHNA and CDR2 YNFKEQ. The V gene lost 4 bases and the J gene lost 7 bases, with 5 bases spanning the gap. The CDR3 region has the DNA TGTGCCAGCAGCCCAGGGAACATTCAGTACTTC. It is translated as CASSPGNIQYF.

This sequence joins TRBV11-3 and TRBJ1-2, with 8 nucleotides matching TRBD1. The germline gives CDR1 SGHNT, CDR2 YENEEA. CDR3 length: 14 residues. J gave up 7 bases and V 5 bases, and 9 bases lay outside the gene matches. The CDR3 sequence is CASSPQGGQAGYTF. Written as DNA, the CDR3 is TGTGCCAGCAGCCCCCAGGGGGGACAGGCTGGCTACACCTTC.

The chain is built from TRBV7-2 and TRBJ2-5; no reliable D call. The DNA end favors TRBJ2-7, so the J call may be wrong. The CDR3 contains 13 residues. Per germline, CDR1 SGHTA and CDR2 FQGNSA. The CDR3 is CASSLVEGYEQYF. For the CDR3, the DNA is TGTGCCAGCAGCTTAGTTGAAGGATACGAGCAGTACTTC.

J is TRBJ2-2 and V is TRBV7-2, with 7 bases that match TRBD2. Germline V lookup: CDR1 SGHTA, CDR2 FQGNSA. CDR3 length: 17 amino acids. Trimming removed 1 base from V and 0 bases from J; junction bases left unmatched: 5. CDR3 residues: CASSLGGRGANTGELFF. In DNA form, the CDR3 reads TGTGCCAGCAGCTTAGGGGGCCGGGGGGCGAACACCGGGGAGCTGTTTTTT.

The chain has TRBV19 and TRBJ2-1; 10 bases fit TRBD1. V trimming: 6 bases; J trimming: 3 bases; junction bases outside the gene matches: 5. The CDR3 spans 15 residues. Germline V gene data show CDR1 as LNHDA and CDR2 as SQIVND (reference sequence). The CDR3 DNA sequence: TGTGCCAGTAGACCCGGGACAGGGGTCTACAATGAGCAGTTCTTC. This encodes CASRPGTGVYNEQFF.

The gene calls are TRBV18 and TRBJ2-5, with D unresolved. The ends were cut back, 6 bases at V and 4 bases at J, with 9 bases in the middle. The V gene's germline CDR1 is KGHSH and CDR2 LQKENI. The CDR3 is made up of 12 amino acids. The CDR3 sequence: CASSPIGETQYF. The DNA for the CDR3 is TGTGCCAGCTCCCCTATAGGAGAGACCCAGTACTTC.